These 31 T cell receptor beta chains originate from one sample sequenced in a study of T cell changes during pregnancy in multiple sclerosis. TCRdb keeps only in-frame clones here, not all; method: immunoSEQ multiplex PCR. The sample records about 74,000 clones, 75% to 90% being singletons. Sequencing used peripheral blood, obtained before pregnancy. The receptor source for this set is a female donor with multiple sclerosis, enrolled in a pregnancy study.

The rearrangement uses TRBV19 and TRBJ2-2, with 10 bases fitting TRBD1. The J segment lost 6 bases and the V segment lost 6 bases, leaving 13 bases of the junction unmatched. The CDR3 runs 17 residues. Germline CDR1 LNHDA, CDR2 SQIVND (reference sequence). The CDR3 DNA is TGTGCCAGTAGATCCCAGGGGACAGGGGTTTACGCCGGGGAGCTGTTTTTT. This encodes CASRSQGTGVYAGELFF.

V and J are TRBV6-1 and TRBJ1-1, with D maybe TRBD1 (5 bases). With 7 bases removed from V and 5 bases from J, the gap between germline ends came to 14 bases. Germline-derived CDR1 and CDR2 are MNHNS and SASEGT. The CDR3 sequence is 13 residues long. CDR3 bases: TGTGCCAGCAAGTTCCAGGGTGGAACTGAAGCTTTCTTT. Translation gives CASKFQGGTEAFF.

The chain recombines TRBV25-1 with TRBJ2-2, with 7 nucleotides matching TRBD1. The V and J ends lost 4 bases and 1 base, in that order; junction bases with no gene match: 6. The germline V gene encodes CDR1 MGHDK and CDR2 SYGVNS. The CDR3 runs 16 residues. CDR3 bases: TGTGCCAGCAGTGGCGCCGGGACAGTGAACACCGGGGAGCTGTTTTTT. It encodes CASSGAGTVNTGELFF.

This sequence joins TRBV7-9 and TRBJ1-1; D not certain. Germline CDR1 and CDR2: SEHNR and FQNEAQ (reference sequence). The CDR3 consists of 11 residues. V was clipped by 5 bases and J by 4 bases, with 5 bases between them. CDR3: CASSRGTEAFF. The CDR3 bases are TGTGCCAGCAGCCGCGGCACTGAAGCTTTCTTT.

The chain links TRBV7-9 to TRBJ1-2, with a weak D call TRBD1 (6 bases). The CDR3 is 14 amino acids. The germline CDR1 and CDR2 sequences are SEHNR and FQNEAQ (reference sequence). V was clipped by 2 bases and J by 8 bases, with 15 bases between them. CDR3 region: CASSLTGGQRGYTF. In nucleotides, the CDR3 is TGTGCCAGCAGCTTAACGGGCGGACAGAGAGGCTACACCTTC.

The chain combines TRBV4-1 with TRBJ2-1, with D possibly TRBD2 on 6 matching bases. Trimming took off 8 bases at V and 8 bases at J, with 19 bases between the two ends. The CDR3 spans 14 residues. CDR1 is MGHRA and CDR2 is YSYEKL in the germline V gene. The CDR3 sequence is CASASSGDSDEQFF. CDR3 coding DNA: TGCGCCAGCGCGTCATCGGGGGATAGCGATGAGCAGTTCTTC.

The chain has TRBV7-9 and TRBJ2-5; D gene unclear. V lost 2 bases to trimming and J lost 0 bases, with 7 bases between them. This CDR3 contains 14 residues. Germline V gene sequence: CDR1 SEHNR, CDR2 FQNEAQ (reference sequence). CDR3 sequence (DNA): TGTGCCAGCAGCTTAACTTTGTACCAAGAGACCCAGTACTTC. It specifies CASSLTLYQETQYF.

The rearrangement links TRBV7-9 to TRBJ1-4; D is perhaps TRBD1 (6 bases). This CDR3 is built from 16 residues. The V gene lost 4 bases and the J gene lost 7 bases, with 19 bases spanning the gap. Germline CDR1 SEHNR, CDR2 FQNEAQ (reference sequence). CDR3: CASSSGQPRGGEKLFF. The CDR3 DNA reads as TGTGCCAGCAGCTCGGGACAACCCAGAGGTGGTGAAAAACTGTTTTTT.

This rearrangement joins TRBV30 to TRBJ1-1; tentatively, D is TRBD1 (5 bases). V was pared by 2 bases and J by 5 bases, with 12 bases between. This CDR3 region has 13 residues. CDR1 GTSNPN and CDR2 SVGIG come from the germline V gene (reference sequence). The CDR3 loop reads CAWSSGRRTEAFF. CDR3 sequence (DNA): TGTGCCTGGAGTTCAGGGAGGAGGACTGAAGCTTTCTTT.

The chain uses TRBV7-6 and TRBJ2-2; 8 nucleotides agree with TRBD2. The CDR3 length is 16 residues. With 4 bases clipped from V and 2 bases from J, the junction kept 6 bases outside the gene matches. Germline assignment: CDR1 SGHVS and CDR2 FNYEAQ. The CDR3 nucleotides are TGTGCCAGCAGCTCAACTAGCGGCGACAACACCGGGGAGCTGTTTTTT. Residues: CASSSTSGDNTGELFF. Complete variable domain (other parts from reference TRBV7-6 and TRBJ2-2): GAGVSQSPRYKVTKRGQDVALRCDPISGHVSLYWYRQALGQGPEFLTYFNYEAQQDKSGLPNDRFSAERPEGSISTLTIQRTEQRDSAMYRCASSSTSGDNTGELFFGEGSRLTVL.

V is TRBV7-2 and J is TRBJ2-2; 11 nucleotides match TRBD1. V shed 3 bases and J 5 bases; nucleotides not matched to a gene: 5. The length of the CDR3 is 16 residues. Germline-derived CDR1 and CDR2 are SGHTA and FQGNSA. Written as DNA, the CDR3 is TGTGCCAGCAGCTTTAGGGGACAGGGGGTTACCGGGGAGCTGTTTTTT. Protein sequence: CASSFRGQGVTGELFF.

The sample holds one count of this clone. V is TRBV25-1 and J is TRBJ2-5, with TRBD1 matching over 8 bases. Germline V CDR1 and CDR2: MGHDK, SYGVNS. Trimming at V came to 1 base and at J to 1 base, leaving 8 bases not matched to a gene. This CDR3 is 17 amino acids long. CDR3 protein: CASSEWQGAAVQETQYF. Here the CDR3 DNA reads TGTGCCAGCAGTGAATGGCAGGGGGCGGCCGTCCAAGAGACCCAGTACTTC.

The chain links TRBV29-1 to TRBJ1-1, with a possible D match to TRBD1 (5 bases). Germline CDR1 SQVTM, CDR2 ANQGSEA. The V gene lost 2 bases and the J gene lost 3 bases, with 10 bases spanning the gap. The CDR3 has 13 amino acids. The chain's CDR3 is CSVEIRVYTEAFF. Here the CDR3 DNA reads TGCAGCGTTGAAATCAGGGTGTACACTGAAGCTTTCTTT.

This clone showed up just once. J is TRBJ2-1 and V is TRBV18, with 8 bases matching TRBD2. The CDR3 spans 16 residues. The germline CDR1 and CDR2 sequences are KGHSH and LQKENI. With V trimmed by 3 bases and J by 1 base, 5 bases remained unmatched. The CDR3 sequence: CASSPSGKLSYNEQFF. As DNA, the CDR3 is TGTGCCAGCTCACCTAGCGGGAAGCTATCCTACAATGAGCAGTTCTTC.

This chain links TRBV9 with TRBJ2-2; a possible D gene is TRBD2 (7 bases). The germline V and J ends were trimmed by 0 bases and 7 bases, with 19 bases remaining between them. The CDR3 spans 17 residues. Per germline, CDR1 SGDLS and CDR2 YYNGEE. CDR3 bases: TGTGCCAGCAGCGTAGAGTTTGGGGGGGCCAGTAGCGGGGAGCTGTTTTTT. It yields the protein CASSVEFGGASSGELFF. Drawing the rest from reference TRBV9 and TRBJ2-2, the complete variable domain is DSGVTQTPKHLITATGQRVTLRCSPRSGDLSVYWYQQSLDQGLQFLIQYYNGEERAKGNILERFSAQQFPDLHSELNLSSLELGDSALYFCASSVEFGGASSGELFFGEGSRLTVL.

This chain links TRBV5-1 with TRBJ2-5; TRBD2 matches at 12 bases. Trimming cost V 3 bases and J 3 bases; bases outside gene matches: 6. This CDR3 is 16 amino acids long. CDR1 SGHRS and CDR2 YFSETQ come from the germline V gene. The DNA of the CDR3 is TGCGCCAGCAGCTCAGCCCGACTAGCGGGAGAAGAGACCCAGTACTTC. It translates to CASSSARLAGEETQYF. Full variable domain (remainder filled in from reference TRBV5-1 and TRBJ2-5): KAGVTQTPRYLIKTRGQQVTLSCSPISGHRSVSWYQQTPGQGLQFLFEYFSETQRNKGNFPGRFSGRQFSNSRSEMNVSTLELGDSALYLCASSSARLAGEETQYFGPGTRLLVL.

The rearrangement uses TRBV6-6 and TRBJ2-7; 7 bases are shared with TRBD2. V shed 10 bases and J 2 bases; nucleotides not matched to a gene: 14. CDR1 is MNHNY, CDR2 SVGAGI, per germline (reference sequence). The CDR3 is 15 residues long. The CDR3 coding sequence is TGTGCCACCCGAAAGGAGAGGGGAGGGACCTACGAGCAGTACTTC. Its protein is CATRKERGGTYEQYF.

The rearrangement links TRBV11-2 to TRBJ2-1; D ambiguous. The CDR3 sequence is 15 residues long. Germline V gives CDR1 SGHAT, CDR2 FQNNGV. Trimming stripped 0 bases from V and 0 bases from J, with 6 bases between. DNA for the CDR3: TGTGCCAGCAGCTTAGACCCCTACTCCTACAATGAGCAGTTCTTC. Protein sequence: CASSLDPYSYNEQFF.

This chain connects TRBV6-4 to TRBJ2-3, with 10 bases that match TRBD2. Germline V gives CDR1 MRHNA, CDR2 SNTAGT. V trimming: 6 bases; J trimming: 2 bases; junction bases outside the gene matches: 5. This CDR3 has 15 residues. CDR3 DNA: TGTGCCAGCAGAGTTAGCGGGAGGCCCACAGATACGCAGTATTTT. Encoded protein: CASRVSGRPTDTQYF.

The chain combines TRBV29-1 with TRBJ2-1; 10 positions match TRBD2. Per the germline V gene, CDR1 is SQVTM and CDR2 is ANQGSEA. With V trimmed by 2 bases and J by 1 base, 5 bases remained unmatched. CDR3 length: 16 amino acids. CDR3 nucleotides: TGCAGCGTTGAACTAGGGGGACTAGCGTCCTACAATGAGCAGTTCTTC. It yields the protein CSVELGGLASYNEQFF.

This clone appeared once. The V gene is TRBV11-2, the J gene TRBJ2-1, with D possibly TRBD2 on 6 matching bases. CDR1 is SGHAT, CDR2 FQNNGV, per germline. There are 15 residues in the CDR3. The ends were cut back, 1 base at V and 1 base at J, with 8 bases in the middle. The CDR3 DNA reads TGTGCCAGCAGCTTAGGGGGAGGATCCTACAATGAGCAGTTCTTC. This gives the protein CASSLGGGSYNEQFF.

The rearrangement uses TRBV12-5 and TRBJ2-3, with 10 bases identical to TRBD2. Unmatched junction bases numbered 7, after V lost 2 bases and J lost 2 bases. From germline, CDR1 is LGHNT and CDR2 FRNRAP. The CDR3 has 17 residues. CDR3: CASGLPEGLANTDTQYF. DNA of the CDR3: TGTGCTAGTGGTTTGCCCGAGGGACTAGCGAACACAGATACGCAGTATTTT.

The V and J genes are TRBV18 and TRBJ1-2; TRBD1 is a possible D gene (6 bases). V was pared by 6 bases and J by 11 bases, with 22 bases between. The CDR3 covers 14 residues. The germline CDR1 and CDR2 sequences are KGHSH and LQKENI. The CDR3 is CASSQSRWGQQYTF. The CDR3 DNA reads TGTGCCAGCTCGCAATCCAGGTGGGGGCAGCAATACACCTTC.

CDR3: CASSTLEESTEAFF. CDR3 in DNA: TGTGCCAGCAGTACCCTCGAGGAGAGCACTGAAGCTTTCTTT. The rearrangement links TRBV25-1 to TRBJ1-1; no reliable D call. This CDR3 has 14 amino acids. V lost 5 bases and J lost 4, with 14 bases in between. Germline V gives CDR1 MGHDK, CDR2 SYGVNS.

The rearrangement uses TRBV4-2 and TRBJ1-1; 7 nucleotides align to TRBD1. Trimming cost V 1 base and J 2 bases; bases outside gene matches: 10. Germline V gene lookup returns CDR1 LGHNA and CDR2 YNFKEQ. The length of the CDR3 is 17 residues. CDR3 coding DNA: TGTGCCAGCAGCCAAGTCAATGGTGCAGGGGGTAACACTGAAGCTTTCTTT. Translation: CASSQVNGAGGNTEAFF.

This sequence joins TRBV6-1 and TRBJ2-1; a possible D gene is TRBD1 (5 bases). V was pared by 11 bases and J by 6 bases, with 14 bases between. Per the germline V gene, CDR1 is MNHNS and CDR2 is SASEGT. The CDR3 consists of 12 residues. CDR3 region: CAGEGAGNEQFF. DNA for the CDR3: TGTGCCGGGGAAGGGGCCGGCAATGAGCAGTTCTTC.

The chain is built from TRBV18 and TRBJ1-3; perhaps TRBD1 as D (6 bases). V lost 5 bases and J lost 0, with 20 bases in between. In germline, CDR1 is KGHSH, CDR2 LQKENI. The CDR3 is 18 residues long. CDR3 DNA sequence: TGTGCCAGCTCATTACCCGGGACACCGGCTATCTCTGGAAACACCATATATTTT. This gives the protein CASSLPGTPAISGNTIYF.

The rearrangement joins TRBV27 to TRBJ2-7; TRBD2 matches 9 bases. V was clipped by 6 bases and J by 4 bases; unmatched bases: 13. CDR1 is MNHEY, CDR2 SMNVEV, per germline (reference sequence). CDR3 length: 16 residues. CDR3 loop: CASRRATSGKHYEQYF. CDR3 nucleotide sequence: TGTGCCAGCAGGAGGGCGACTAGCGGCAAGCATTACGAGCAGTACTTC.

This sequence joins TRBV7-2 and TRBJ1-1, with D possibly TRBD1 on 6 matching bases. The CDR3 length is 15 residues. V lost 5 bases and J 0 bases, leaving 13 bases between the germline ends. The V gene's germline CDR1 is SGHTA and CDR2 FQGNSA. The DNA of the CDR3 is TGTGCCAGCAGCCCACAACAGGGACTGAACACTGAAGCTTTCTTT. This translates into CASSPQQGLNTEAFF.

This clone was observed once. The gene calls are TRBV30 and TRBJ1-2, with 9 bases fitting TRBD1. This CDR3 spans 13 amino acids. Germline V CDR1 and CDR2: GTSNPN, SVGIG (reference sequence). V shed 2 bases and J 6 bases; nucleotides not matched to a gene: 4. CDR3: CAWSRRTGDGYTF. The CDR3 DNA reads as TGTGCCTGGAGTCGTAGGACAGGGGATGGCTACACCTTC.

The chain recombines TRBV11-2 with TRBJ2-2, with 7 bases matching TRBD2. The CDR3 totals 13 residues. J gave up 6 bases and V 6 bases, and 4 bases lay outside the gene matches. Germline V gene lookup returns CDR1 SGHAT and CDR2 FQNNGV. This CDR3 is CASRPTSAGELFF. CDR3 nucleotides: TGTGCCAGCAGACCCACTAGCGCCGGGGAGCTGTTTTTT.